Included here is one T cell receptor (beta chain) sequence, with context. As yet, its antigen is unknown. This record belongs to a study of CD8+ T cells in alopecia areata. RNA was extracted and reverse transcribed into cDNA as the sequencing template. TCRdb's copy holds only in-frame clones and misses some; the assay was immunoSEQ multiplex PCR. This table holds roughly 150,000 clones, 55% found once. This CDR3 has 15 residues. Germline CDR1 and CDR2: KGHSY and FQNENV. J gave up 5 bases and V 4 bases, and 3 bases lay outside the gene matches. Points from the study as a whole: Elevated clonality characterized lesional scalp relative to normal scalp, particularly in alopecia totalis/universalis. Shared TCR sequences were less clear between patients than in mice, possibly partly from HLA diversity. Sequencing of scalp tissue also captures the resident alphabeta T cells of normal skin.

Investigators sorted PBMCs to obtain both CD4+ and CD8+ T cells. What was sequenced was CD4+ T cells sorted from blood. The rearrangement joins TRBV16 to TRBJ2-1; 12 bases are shared with TRBD2. This receptor was taken from a human donor in good health. The DNA for the CDR3 is TGTGCCAGCAGCCGGCTAGCGGGAGGGCACAATGAGCAGTTCTTC. Translating gives CASSRLAGGHNEQFF.